This entry describes one T cell receptor beta chain. The data derive from a study of blood T cell repertoires in COVID-19. Under the authors' procedure: The authors estimated nucleated cell counts from reference gene primer amplification. Some clones are missing from TCRdb's copy, which holds only in-frame ones; the method was immunoSEQ multiplex PCR. The V and J calls and clone size come from that table; D and trimming were worked out from the DNA. This table has more than 200,000 clones, around 89% appearing once. Losses at the gene ends were 6 bases for V and 7 bases for J; bases not matched to a gene: 8. The CDR3 loop spans 14 amino acids. The germline CDR1 and CDR2 sequences are SNHLY and FYNNEI.

Sequencing was performed on peripheral blood. This chain links TRBV2 with TRBJ2-7, with TRBD1 matching over 11 bases. The TCR was taken from a man between 70 and 80 years old with acute or convalescent COVID-19. The CDR3 is CASRQGQGAKEQYF. DNA of the CDR3: TGTGCCAGCAGGCAAGGACAGGGGGCTAAAGAGCAGTACTTC.